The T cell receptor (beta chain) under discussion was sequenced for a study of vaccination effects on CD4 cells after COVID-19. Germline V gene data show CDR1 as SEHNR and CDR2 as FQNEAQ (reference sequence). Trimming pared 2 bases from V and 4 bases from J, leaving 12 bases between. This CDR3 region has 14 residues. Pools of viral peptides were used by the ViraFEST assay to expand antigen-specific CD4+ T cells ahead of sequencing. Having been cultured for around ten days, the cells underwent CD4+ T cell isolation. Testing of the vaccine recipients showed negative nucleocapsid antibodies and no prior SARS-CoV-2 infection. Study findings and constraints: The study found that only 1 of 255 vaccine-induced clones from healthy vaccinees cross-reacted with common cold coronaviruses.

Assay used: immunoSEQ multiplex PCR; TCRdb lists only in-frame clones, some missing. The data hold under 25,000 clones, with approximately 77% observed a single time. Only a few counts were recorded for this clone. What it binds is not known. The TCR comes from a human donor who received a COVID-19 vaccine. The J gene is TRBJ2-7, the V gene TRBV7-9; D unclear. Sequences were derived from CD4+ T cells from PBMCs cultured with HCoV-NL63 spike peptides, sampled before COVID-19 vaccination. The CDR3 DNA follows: TGTGCCAGCAGCTTACCGAACTTGGTTTACGAGCAGTACTTC. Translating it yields CASSLPNLVYEQYF.